This note documents a single T cell receptor beta chain sequence. This record belongs to a study of blood T cell repertoires in COVID-19. Across the whole study: COVID-19 samples collected from the United States, Italy and Spain covered acute and convalescent phases.

Followed over time, Seattle patients had been enrolled while infection was active. Germline CDR1 and CDR2: SGHRS and YFSETQ. CDR3 length equals 18 residues. V lost 1 base to trimming and J lost 4 bases; unmatched junction nucleotides: 13. Clones were read by immunoSEQ multiplex PCR, and TCRdb kept only the in-frame ones, dropping some. The sample contains fewer than 200,000 clones, about 90% of which appear only once. The clonotype originates from a man aged 25-45 years with COVID-19, enrolled during active disease. Sequencing was done on a sample of peripheral blood. The chain employs TRBV5-1 and TRBJ2-2, with 7 nucleotides matching TRBD2. The CDR3 loop is CASSLFGGSVSGTGELFF. The CDR3 DNA reads as TGCGCCAGCAGCTTGTTTGGCGGGAGCGTCTCGGGCACCGGGGAGCTGTTTTTT.